The 23 T cell receptor beta chains below come from one sample, sequenced in a study of blood T cells in healthy people across ages. Together with a sample-barcoded 5' primer, a J-beta primer mix was included in a second PCR lasting about 7 to 11 cycles. TCRdb re-called the 5' RACE reads with MiXCR, one entry per CDR3 protein. In the table there are 700,000 to 850,000 distinct CDR3 sequences, approximately 35% of which are singletons. Sequenced input: blood. These receptors originate from a man younger than 30 in good health.

The J gene is TRBJ2-1, the V gene TRBV7-9; 8 bases map to TRBD1. CDR3 length: 12 amino acids. V lost 5 bases, J lost 9 bases, and 3 bases stayed unmatched. CDR1 is SEHNR, CDR2 FQNEAQ, per germline (reference sequence). The CDR3 DNA reads as TGTGCCAGCAGCCCAACAGGGGGTGAGCAGTTCTTC. It translates to CASSPTGGEQFF.

The CDR3 reads CASSLGPPGVEQFF. The CDR3 bases are TGCGCCAGCAGCTTGGGCCCCCCGGGGGTTGAGCAGTTCTTC. The rearrangement joins TRBV5-1 to TRBJ2-1, with D possibly matching TRBD2 (6 bases). Germline CDR1 and CDR2: SGHRS and YFSETQ. Between the trimmed V and J ends, which lost 0 bases and 9 bases, there was a span of 13 bases. The CDR3 totals 14 residues.

The chain has TRBV12-3 or TRBV12-4 and TRBJ1-6; TRBD1 agrees at 10 bases. Trimming removed 6 bases from V and 7 bases from J; junction bases left unmatched: 6. This CDR3 has 15 residues. CDR3 sequence (DNA): TGTGCCAGCAGGGCGGACAGGGGGTGGAATTCACCCCTCCACTTT. This gives the protein CASRADRGWNSPLHF.

This clonotype showed up just a few times. This rearrangement joins TRBV7-9 to TRBJ1-5; D unresolved. The CDR3 is 14 residues long. The germline V and J ends were trimmed by 0 bases and 7 bases, with 10 bases remaining between them. The germline V gene has CDR1 SEHNR and CDR2 FQNEAQ (reference sequence). CDR3 sequence (DNA): TGTGCCAGCAGCTTAGCAGACACTTACCAGCCCCAGCATTTT. It translates to CASSLADTYQPQHF.

This clonotype occurred once. A much larger clone lies one base from this, so it may be a read error. The limits of the CDR3 on the DNA are not certain, so only TCRdb's listed CDR3 is given. CDR3 residues: CSAPLWGERYF. The chain combines TRBV20-1 with TRBJ2-5; TRBD2 is the table's D call, not checked against the DNA. With termini counted, the CDR3 has 11 amino acids. In germline, CDR1 is DFQATT, CDR2 SNEGSKA (reference sequence).

The chain couples TRBV12-3 or TRBV12-4 to TRBJ2-7; D is ambiguous. CDR3 size: 13 residues. V was trimmed by 5 bases and J by 3 bases, leaving 11 bases between them. Here the CDR3 reads CASSAIVGYEQYF. CDR3 nucleotides: TGTGCCAGCAGTGCCATAGTGGGCTACGAGCAGTACTTC.

This clonotype was counted a few times. V gene TRBV20-1 combines with J gene TRBJ1-1, with D maybe TRBD1 (5 bases). Deletions cut 0 bases from V and 0 bases from J, with 14 bases between. Germline assignment: CDR1 DFQATT and CDR2 SNEGSKA (reference sequence). This CDR3 comprises 16 residues. The CDR3 DNA reads TGCAGTGCTAGAGATCTCGGACACCCAATGAACACTGAAGCTTTCTTT. Encoded protein: CSARDLGHPMNTEAFF.

This clonotype was observed a single time. The junction departs from the called germline gene at one end, perhaps through a read error. This chain connects TRBV29-1 to TRBJ1-1; 8 bases line up with TRBD1. The germline gives CDR1 SQVTM, CDR2 ANQGSEA. The CDR3 covers 14 residues. The CDR3 DNA follows: TGCAGCGCTCAGCGACAGGGGATGAACACTGGAGCTTTCTTT. It codes for CSAQRQGMNTGAFF.

This chain's CDR3 is CASSWTGHSREAFF. CDR3 sequence (DNA): TGTGCCAGCAGTTGGACGGGACACAGCCGAGAAGCTTTCTTT. This chain uses TRBV27 with TRBJ1-1; TRBD1 is a possible D gene (6 bases). The V gene lost 4 bases and the J gene lost 8 bases, with 17 bases spanning the gap. The CDR3 sequence is 14 residues long. Germline CDR1 reads MNHEY; CDR2 reads SMNVEV (reference sequence).

There are a few counts of this clonotype. This chain links TRBV30 with TRBJ2-5; possibly TRBD2 for D (7 bases). With 3 bases removed from V and 4 bases from J, the gap between germline ends came to 15 bases. Germline V CDR1 and CDR2: GTSNPN, SVGIG (reference sequence). CDR3 length: 14 amino acids. Written as DNA, the CDR3 is TGTGCCTGGAGCCTTAGGGGGGGAGGAGAGACCCAGTACTTC. Residues: CAWSLRGGGETQYF.

The chain couples TRBV11-2 to TRBJ2-1, with D possibly being TRBD1 (5 bases). V was cut by 5 bases and J by 4 bases, with 12 bases left in between. Germline CDR1 reads SGHAT; CDR2 reads FQNNGV. The CDR3 totals 14 residues. CDR3 region: CASSLRQYYNEQFF. CDR3 bases: TGTGCCAGCAGCCTTAGACAGTATTACAATGAGCAGTTCTTC.

As for this clonotype: With a much larger clone just one base away, this may be a read error. This chain connects TRBV29-1 to TRBJ2-3; tentatively, D is TRBD2 (5 bases). The germline gives CDR1 SQVTM, CDR2 ANQGSEA. Trimming left V 8 bases short and J 8 bases short, with 20 bases between. This CDR3 region has 13 residues. Written as DNA, the CDR3 is TGCAGCACTGACGCGGGTGCGGAGTTTACGCAGTATTTT. Its translation: CSTDAGAEFTQYF.

This clonotype was recorded a few times. The chain links TRBV20-1 to TRBJ1-2, with 9 bases lining up with TRBD1. The CDR3 has 14 residues. CDR1 and CDR2 (germline): DFQATT, SNEGSKA (reference sequence). The V gene end was trimmed by 6 bases and the J gene end by 2 bases; junction bases not matched to a gene: 7. This CDR3 reads CSAAPGTGNYGYTF. In nucleotides, the CDR3 is TGCAGTGCGGCCCCCGGGACAGGGAACTATGGCTACACCTTC.

This sequence joins TRBV20-1 and TRBJ2-6, with a tentative D call TRBD2 (5 bases). In germline, CDR1 is DFQATT, CDR2 SNEGSKA (reference sequence). Trimming stripped 3 bases from V and 0 bases from J, with 9 bases between. The CDR3 totals 15 residues. The CDR3 DNA reads TGCAGTGCTAGGAGAGGGAGCTCTGGGGCCAACGTCCTGACTTTC. Encoded protein: CSARRGSSGANVLTF.

The chain joins TRBV6-6 to TRBJ1-2; D gene ambiguous. The V gene lost 5 bases and the J gene lost 5 bases, with 6 bases spanning the gap. The CDR3 sequence is 11 residues long. Germline-derived CDR1 and CDR2 are MNHNY and SVGAGI (reference sequence). The CDR3 is CASSNQYGYTF. Written as DNA, the CDR3 is TGTGCCAGCAGTAACCAATATGGCTACACCTTC.

The sample holds many counts of this clonotype. CDR3 region: CSSRSGPGYTF. The CDR3 DNA reads as TGCAGTTCCCGATCGGGGCCTGGCTACACCTTC. The chain uses TRBV20-1 and TRBJ1-2; D perhaps matches TRBD1 (5 bases). V dropped 8 bases and J dropped 7 bases, with 14 bases sitting between them. The germline V gene has CDR1 DFQATT and CDR2 SNEGSKA (reference sequence). This CDR3 region has 11 residues.

This clonotype came up a few times. The chain employs TRBV7-2 and TRBJ2-5; D unresolved. The J call is doubtful: the DNA matches TRBJ2-7 better. The CDR3 has 13 amino acids. The germline gives CDR1 SGHTA, CDR2 FQGNSA. The CDR3 DNA is TGTGCCAGCAGCTTAGTTTCAGGTTCCGAGCAGTACTTC. Translated, it gives CASSLVSGSEQYF.

This clonotype came up a few times. This sequence joins TRBV20-1 and TRBJ2-1; weak D call: TRBD2 (6 bases). Per germline, CDR1 DFQATT and CDR2 SNEGSKA (reference sequence). The CDR3 spans 15 residues. The V gene lost 0 bases and the J gene lost 1 base, with 10 bases spanning the gap. The CDR3 region is CSARDGGASYNEQFF. CDR3 nucleotide sequence: TGCAGTGCTAGAGACGGCGGGGCGTCCTACAATGAGCAGTTCTTC.

This clonotype was counted a few times. The rearrangement uses TRBV12-3 or TRBV12-4 and TRBJ2-7; 9 bases agree with TRBD1. CDR3 length: 16 residues. V lost 5 bases, J lost 3 bases, and 11 bases stayed unmatched. Written as DNA, the CDR3 is TGTGCCAGCAGTCGGAGTATCGGGACAGGGATCTACGAGCAGTACTTC. Its translation is CASSRSIGTGIYEQYF.

This clonotype was seen more than once but under ten times. This chain connects TRBV7-2 to TRBJ2-5; 9 nucleotides match TRBD2. The CDR3 loop spans 17 amino acids. The J segment lost 5 bases and the V segment lost 2 bases, leaving 12 bases of the junction unmatched. Germline V gene lookup returns CDR1 SGHTA and CDR2 FQGNSA. The CDR3 loop reads CASSLKIQRGVGETQYF. DNA of the CDR3: TGTGCCAGCAGCTTAAAGATACAGCGGGGGGTCGGGGAGACCCAGTACTTC.

Worth noting for this clonotype: Germline is not matched at one junction end, which may reflect a read error. The chain is built from TRBV7-9 and TRBJ2-5, with D possibly TRBD2 on 6 matching bases. The CDR3 has 13 residues. Germline CDR1 SEHNR, CDR2 FQNEAQ (reference sequence). The CDR3 sequence is CAGRSREVNEQYF. DNA of the CDR3: TGTGCCGGCAGATCCAGGGAGGTTAATGAGCAGTACTTC.

V is TRBV7-2 and J is TRBJ2-3; D tentatively reads TRBD1 or TRBD2 (5 bases each). Trimming removed 2 bases from V and 14 bases from J, with 17 bases in between. The length of the CDR3 is 13 residues. Germline V gives CDR1 SGHTA, CDR2 FQGNSA. This chain's CDR3 is CASSLTGPLGRYF. For the CDR3, the DNA is TGTGCCAGCAGCTTAACGGGACCCCTTGGGCGGTATTTT. Based on the CDR3 plus reference TRBV7-2 and TRBJ2-3, the full variable domain is GAGVSQSPSNKVTEKGKDVELRCDPISGHTALYWYRQSLGQGLEFLIYFQGNSAPDKSGLPSDRFSAERTGGSVSTLTIQRTQQEDSAVYLCASSLTGPLGRYFGPGTRLTVL.

This chain joins TRBV20-1 and TRBJ1-1; D gene uncertain. The length of the CDR3 is 13 residues. From germline, CDR1 is DFQATT and CDR2 SNEGSKA (reference sequence). V was cut by 5 bases and J by 1 base, with 11 bases left in between. The CDR3 here is CSAPEAGNTEAFF. The CDR3, as DNA: TGCAGTGCTCCCGAGGCCGGGAACACTGAAGCTTTCTTT.